This T cell receptor (beta chain) emerged from a study of OX40 agonist ivuxolimab in advanced cancers. At the level of the study: Intravenous ivuxolimab was administered to patients every 2 weeks at 0.01 to 10 mg/kg. Among those enrolled, mean age was about 60 years (range about 23 to 79) and approximately 80% were male.

Germline CDR1 and CDR2: SEHNR and FQNEAQ (reference sequence). This CDR3 contains 14 residues. Trimming stripped 1 base from V and 2 bases from J, with 6 bases between. Using immunoSEQ multiplex PCR, the repertoire was profiled, and TCRdb retains in-frame clones only, with some absent. The table has tens of thousands of clones, around nine tenths seen once; the top ten hold approximately 0.66%. With respect to this clone: What it recognizes is unknown.

Systemic immunosuppression or autoimmune disease history was grounds to exclude patients. Overall study findings and caveats: With doses of 0.1 to 3.0 mg/kg, CD4+ and CD8+ blood T cells had undergone clonal expansion by week 6.

The sequence was collected from an adult with an advanced solid tumor such as melanoma, head and neck, liver or kidney cancer. This chain joins TRBV7-9 and TRBJ1-5; D possibly corresponds to TRBD1 (6 bases). Material: CD4+ or CD8+ T cells sorted from blood, obtained in a trial of the OX40 agonist ivuxolimab. This CDR3 is CASSLEGGNQPQHF. CDR3 DNA: TGTGCCAGCAGCTTAGAGGGGGGCAATCAGCCCCAGCATTTT.